This TCR beta chain was found in a study of PD-1 blockade in classical Hodgkin lymphoma (dated by TCRdb to the early 2020s). Background on the whole study: Nivolumab dosing was 3 mg/kg intravenously every 2 weeks, continuing until either disease progression or unacceptable toxicity. The study used CyTOF and TCR beta sequencing to define a peripheral blood immune signature of response to PD-1 blockade in classical Hodgkin lymphoma.

On this clone: No antigen is known for it. No per-base quality is available; no much larger clone lies one base away.

The meaning of the sample's time point label: cycle 4 day 1 (C4D1), after about 6 weeks of nivolumab. Every trial patient had relapsed after autologous stem cell transplantation, and cohorts A, B and C differed in prior brentuximab vedotin exposure. The trial cohort comprised more than 55 patients with relapsed/refractory classical Hodgkin lymphoma whose best overall responses were complete response, partial response or progressive disease. In the multi-cohort phase II CheckMate 205 trial, trial patients received single-agent nivolumab. An independent review committee assessed best overall response by applying the 2007 International Working Group response criteria. PBMCs from the trial were collected at three points: immediately before nivolumab initiation (C1D1), and during therapy at cycle 2 day 1 and cycle 4 day 1. Peripheral blood was collected in 8 mL Vacutainer Cell Preparation Tubes, from which PBMCs were isolated by centrifugation and then cryopreserved.

Genomic DNA was isolated using the Qiagen DNeasy kit from unsorted PBMCs as well as from negatively selected CD4+ and CD8+ fractions. TCR beta CDR3 regions were amplified by immunoSEQ multiplex PCR using primers annealing to V and J segments. Amplification bias was minimized using a synthetic immune receptor repertoire, and residual bias was removed computationally after sequencing. On the authors' methods: Custom Python scripts were used to quantify repertoire diversity as the Shannon entropy index. Unsorted, CD4+ and CD8+ repertoires were analyzed separately, except for combined analyses in which CD4+ and CD8+ sequences were merged in silico. A clone counted as expanded when the clone's frequency after treatment rose at least 2-fold relative to C1D1, and clones undetected at baseline were given a pseudocount of 0.5. Clones with 0 or 1 copy at C1D1 were defined as singleton clones, while clones with 2 or more copies were defined as non-singleton clones. Clones expanded in unsorted samples were annotated as CD4+, CD8+ or unknown by matching protein sequences in sorted samples from the same patient. Wilcoxon tests were applied to paired samples to test diversity changes from C1D1 to C4D1. TCRdb took this table from immuneACCESS and kept in-frame rearrangements with V and J called. Such tables lack part of the clones; where checked against another copy, unresolved V genes explain under half of the gap, and the rest is unexplained. V and J calls plus clone size are reproduced from that table; the DNA served to infer D and trimming. This sample gives some 100,000 clones in total; just over 90% of them show up just once. The ten largest clonotypes hold around 2% of the sample.

Study-wide conclusions, independent of this receptor: Newly diagnosed patients were reported to have lower baseline TCR diversity than healthy donors, and relapsed/refractory patients were reported to have lower baseline TCR diversity still. Lower diversity was observed in patients in whom nivolumab was started less than 1 year after ASCT, and these patients were excluded from later analyses so that confounding by immune reconstitution would be avoided. The study was restricted to a single clinical trial cohort, and the causes of repertoire differences, possibly disease activity or prior therapy, were left undefined. CD4+ but not CD8+ TCR diversity rose significantly by C4D1 (p=0.0027 vs p=0.16), most apparent in complete responders (p=0.02). Baseline diversity similar to that of newly diagnosed patients was observed in trial patients achieving complete response, whereas significantly lower diversity was observed in partial responders and progressors.

From cysteine to phenylalanine, the CDR3 is 16 amino acids long. Of all the DNA, just the CDR3 is kept, 48 bases in frame from base 1. This chain is built from TRBV21-1 and TRBJ2-4; the DNA was not used to check the table's D call, TRBD1. TRBV21-1 is classified as a pseudogene. Source: peripheral blood mononuclear cells (PBMCs), taken before the fourth cycle of nivolumab. This sequence originates from a human donor with classical Hodgkin lymphoma. The CDR3 reads CATSLGLGHPKNIQYF. The sequence in DNA is TGTGCCACCTCCCTCGGCCTGGGACACCCCAAAAACATTCAGTACTTC.